These 32 T cell receptor beta chains were all obtained from the same sample, sequenced in a study of TIL therapy for anti-PD-1-resistant metastatic lung cancer. Time point described: pre-treatment sample, taken before nivolumab and TIL therapy. Sequencing used immunoSEQ v3. Only in-frame clones appear in the TCRdb table, and some are missing; sequencing was by immunoSEQ multiplex PCR. Here the sample spans roughly 54,000 clones, around 86% being singletons. Sequences were derived from blood, sampled at baseline. These receptor sequences come from a person between 25 and 79 years old with non-small cell lung cancer.

This clone came up a few times. The chain is built from TRBV7-9 and TRBJ2-7, with D perhaps matching TRBD1 or TRBD2 (5 bases each). The CDR3 contains 15 residues. Germline CDR1 and CDR2: SEHNR and FQNEAQ (reference sequence). V lost 1 base and J 3 bases, leaving 13 bases between the germline ends. The CDR3 loop is CASSLGQGVDYEQYF. The CDR3 DNA reads TGTGCCAGCAGCTTAGGGCAGGGAGTCGACTACGAGCAGTACTTC. The full variable domain, rest sourced from reference TRBV7-9 and TRBJ2-7, is DTGVSQNPRHKITKRGQNVTFRCDPISEHNRLYWYRQTLGQGPEFLTYFQNEAQLEKSRLLSDRFSAERPKGSFSTLEIQRTEQGDSAMYLCASSLGQGVDYEQYFGPGTRLTVT.

The rearrangement joins TRBV12-3 or TRBV12-4 to TRBJ1-1, with 9 bases lining up with TRBD1. Unmatched junction bases numbered 0, after V lost 4 bases and J lost 3 bases. This CDR3 has 13 amino acids. This chain's CDR3 is CASSWTGDTEAFF. The DNA of the CDR3 is TGTGCCAGCAGTTGGACAGGGGACACTGAAGCTTTCTTT.

This clone was observed a few times. The V and J genes are TRBV7-2 and TRBJ2-7, with a weak D call TRBD2 (6 bases). CDR1 and CDR2 (germline): SGHTA, FQGNSA. Trimming cost V 3 bases and J 1 base, with 10 bases left between them. The CDR3 totals 14 residues. CDR3 in DNA: TGTGCCAGCAGCTTGGGACTCATATCCTACGAGCAGTACTTC. Translating it yields CASSLGLISYEQYF.

The V gene is TRBV10-2, the J gene TRBJ2-7; D ambiguous. Per germline, CDR1 WSHSY and CDR2 SAAADI. Trimming pared 2 bases from V and 6 bases from J, leaving 8 bases between. CDR3 length: 12 residues. CDR3 loop: CASSEGRTEQYF. The CDR3, as DNA: TGCGCCAGCAGTGAGGGCAGGACCGAGCAGTACTTC.

V gene TRBV5-1 combines with J gene TRBJ2-3, with D hard to call. Per germline, CDR1 SGHRS and CDR2 YFSETQ. Trimming left V 0 bases short and J 2 bases short, with 7 bases between. This CDR3 is 14 amino acids long. The CDR3: CASSLGQITDTQYF. The CDR3 bases are TGCGCCAGCAGCTTGGGCCAAATCACAGATACGCAGTATTTT.

V usage is TRBV6-2 or TRBV6-3 and J usage is TRBJ1-2; TRBD1 agrees at 8 bases. Germline CDR1 MNHEY, CDR2 SVGEGT. The J segment lost 8 bases and the V segment lost 5 bases, leaving 4 bases of the junction unmatched. The CDR3 consists of 12 residues. The CDR3 DNA is TGTGCCAGCAGTCAGGGGGCAGGGGGCTACACCTTC. It encodes CASSQGAGGYTF.

The chain recombines TRBV6-5 with TRBJ1-4; D is unclear. The V and J ends lost 2 bases and 10 bases respectively, with 20 bases between them. Germline V CDR1 and CDR2: MNHEY, SVGAGI. This CDR3 is 16 amino acids long. The chain's CDR3 is CASSYTRTGLSGKLFF. As DNA, the CDR3 is TGTGCCAGCAGTTACACCCGGACGGGCTTAAGTGGAAAACTGTTTTTT.

The gene calls are TRBV7-3 and TRBJ2-3; D not certain. Trimming shortened V by 5 bases and J by 3 bases, and 6 bases separated the two germline ends. Germline assignment: CDR1 SGHTA and CDR2 FQGTGA. CDR3 length: 12 amino acids. The CDR3 DNA sequence: TGTGCCAGCAGCATTTTGACAGATACGCAGTATTTT. It encodes CASSILTDTQYF.

The chain uses TRBV4-1 and TRBJ2-1; 8 bases are shared with TRBD1. This CDR3 region has 15 residues. Per the germline V gene, CDR1 is MGHRA and CDR2 is YSYEKL. V gave up 2 bases and J gave up 9 bases; unmatched junction bases: 9. For the CDR3, the DNA is TGCGCCAGCAGCCAACTTCAGGGGGCTAGGGGTGAGCAGTTCTTC. This gives the protein CASSQLQGARGEQFF.

V and J are TRBV4-1 and TRBJ1-1; no reliable D call. From germline, CDR1 is MGHRA and CDR2 YSYEKL. The length of the CDR3 is 16 residues. Trimming removed 1 base at V and 4 bases at J, with 16 bases between. The CDR3 spells CASSQVDMGFSTEAFF. The CDR3 DNA is TGCGCCAGCAGCCAAGTCGATATGGGGTTCAGCACTGAAGCTTTCTTT.

The count of this clone is one. The chain joins TRBV2 to TRBJ2-5, with D maybe TRBD2 (6 bases). The germline V gene has CDR1 SNHLY and CDR2 FYNNEI. The ends were cut back, 0 bases at V and 1 base at J, with 9 bases in the middle. This CDR3 is built from 15 residues. This chain's CDR3 is CASSEASGTQETQYF. CDR3 nucleotide sequence: TGTGCCAGCAGTGAAGCTAGCGGAACCCAAGAGACCCAGTACTTC.

DNA of the CDR3: TGTGCCAGCAGCCCCCGACAGGGCCCCTACGAGCAGTACTTC. Translating it yields CASSPRQGPYEQYF. The chain combines TRBV11-2 with TRBJ2-7; 7 positions agree with TRBD1. Per the germline V gene, CDR1 is SGHAT and CDR2 is FQNNGV. With V trimmed by 5 bases and J by 2 bases, 6 bases remained unmatched. The CDR3 is made up of 14 amino acids.

This clone is a singleton in its sample. J is TRBJ1-2 and V is TRBV4-2; no definite D call. The germline V gene encodes CDR1 LGHNA and CDR2 YNFKEQ. The CDR3 is 17 residues long. V dropped 3 bases and J dropped 3 bases, with 20 bases sitting between them. For the CDR3, the DNA is TGTGCCAGCAGCCAGGCGGAAGGACCGGGAAGGGACTATGGCTACACCTTC. It encodes CASSQAEGPGRDYGYTF.

The V call is TRBV18, the J call TRBJ2-7; 8 nucleotides line up with TRBD1. Trimming removed 6 bases from V and 3 bases from J; junction bases left unmatched: 7. CDR1 is KGHSH, CDR2 LQKENI, per germline. The CDR3 consists of 14 residues. The CDR3 DNA is TGTGCCAGCTCCCCCGGACAGGGAGTCTACGAGCAGTACTTC. Protein: CASSPGQGVYEQYF.

This sequence joins TRBV29-1 and TRBJ2-1; D ambiguous. Trimming shortened V by 7 bases and J by 0 bases, and 10 bases separated the two germline ends. Germline assignment: CDR1 SQVTM and CDR2 ANQGSEA. The CDR3 spans 13 residues. The CDR3 DNA reads as TGCAGCGGGGTAAGTGGCTCCTACAATGAGCAGTTCTTC. Protein: CSGVSGSYNEQFF.

This clone was seen just once. This sequence joins TRBV30 and TRBJ1-2, with D perhaps matching TRBD1 (6 bases). This CDR3 spans 14 amino acids. Germline loops: CDR1 GTSNPN, CDR2 SVGIG (reference sequence). V was pared by 5 bases and J by 0 bases, with 13 bases between. The CDR3 DNA follows: TGTGCCTGGGCGGGGGCTTCGGCTAACTATGGCTACACCTTC. Protein product: CAWAGASANYGYTF.

The chain couples TRBV30 to TRBJ1-2; D is perhaps TRBD1 (5 bases). Germline values: CDR1 GTSNPN, CDR2 SVGIG (reference sequence). This CDR3 is built from 13 residues. V dropped 2 bases and J dropped 7 bases, with 14 bases sitting between them. CDR3 nucleotides: TGTGCCTGGAGTACTGGGGCGGGTGCTGGCTACACCTTC. This sequence encodes CAWSTGAGAGYTF.

The J gene is TRBJ2-1, the V gene TRBV7-9; the D is unclear. The CDR3 spans 14 residues. Looked up from germline, CDR1 is SEHNR and CDR2 is FQNEAQ (reference sequence). V lost 6 bases and J lost 6, with 15 bases in between. CDR3 residues: CASRQTVAGNEQFF. Here the CDR3 DNA reads TGTGCCAGCAGACAGACTGTGGCCGGCAATGAGCAGTTCTTC.

This chain joins TRBV2 and TRBJ1-1; D gene ambiguous. This CDR3 contains 12 residues. In germline, CDR1 is SNHLY, CDR2 FYNNEI. Trimming cost V 5 bases and J 8 bases, with 12 bases left between them. CDR3 DNA: TGTGCCAGCAGTTACATGACAAGAGAAGCTTTCTTT. This translates into CASSYMTREAFF.

This clone was seen a handful of times. This sequence joins TRBV3-1 (or the pseudogene TRBV3-2) and TRBJ1-6; 8 bases agree with TRBD1. Per the germline V gene, CDR1 is LGHDT and CDR2 is YNNKEL (reference sequence). This CDR3 has 16 residues. The trim removed 4 bases at V and 7 bases at J, leaving 9 bases unmatched. The CDR3, as DNA: TGTGCCAGCAGCCCGTCAGGGGGCGGGAGGAATTCACCCCTCCACTTT. It encodes CASSPSGGGRNSPLHF.

This chain links TRBV6-7 with TRBJ1-5; no reliable D call. TRBV6-7 is an open reading frame, and its role is uncertain. Trimming pared 2 bases from V and 0 bases from J, leaving 11 bases between. CDR3 size: 16 residues. In nucleotides, the CDR3 is TGTGCCAGCAGTTACGAGCCAACAGCTAGCAATCAGCCCCAGCATTTT. It specifies CASSYEPTASNQPQHF.

This rearrangement joins TRBV27 to TRBJ1-2; D gene uncertain. The CDR3 is 12 amino acids. CDR1 is MNHEY and CDR2 is SMNVEV in the germline V gene (reference sequence). Trimming left V 8 bases short and J 7 bases short, with 14 bases between. DNA of the CDR3: TGTGCCAGCGGCCCCGGAGGGAGTGGCTACACCTTC. Its translation is CASGPGGSGYTF.

J is TRBJ2-1 and V is TRBV6-6; 9 nucleotides match TRBD1. The trim removed 6 bases at V and 2 bases at J, leaving 5 bases unmatched. Germline lookup yields CDR1 MNHNY and CDR2 SVGAGI (reference sequence). The CDR3 is made up of 15 amino acids. DNA of the CDR3: TGTGCCAGCAGCCGGAGACAGGGGGCCTACAATGAGCAGTTCTTC. It specifies CASSRRQGAYNEQFF.

The chain couples TRBV6-5 to TRBJ2-5; 9 nucleotides agree with TRBD1. J was trimmed by 5 bases and V by 6 bases; bases with no gene match: 7. Looked up from germline, CDR1 is MNHEY and CDR2 is SVGAGI. The CDR3 spans 14 residues. CDR3 sequence reads: CASRTGTGQETQYF. In DNA form, the CDR3 reads TGTGCCAGCAGGACCGGGACAGGGCAGGAGACCCAGTACTTC.

Only one count was recorded for this clone. This chain links TRBV2 with TRBJ1-2, with 9 bases matching TRBD1. CDR1 and CDR2 from the germline V gene are SNHLY and FYNNEI. The CDR3 loop spans 16 amino acids. The V gene end was trimmed by 0 bases and the J gene end by 4 bases; junction bases not matched to a gene: 6. CDR3 DNA sequence: TGTGCCAGCAGTGAAGCGCTGGGACAGGGCGGCTATGGCTACACCTTC. It specifies CASSEALGQGGYGYTF.

CDR3 sequence (DNA): TGCGCCAGCAGAGCCGGGACAGGAGGCTACACCTTC. This sequence encodes CASRAGTGGYTF. The chain joins TRBV4-1 to TRBJ1-2; 8 bases match TRBD1. With 6 bases clipped from V and 8 bases from J, the junction kept 5 bases outside the gene matches. Germline CDR1 and CDR2: MGHRA and YSYEKL. The CDR3 is 12 amino acids.

The gene calls are TRBV15 and TRBJ1-1; D gene unclear. The CDR3 runs 16 residues. V was cut by 4 bases and J by 0 bases, with 15 bases left in between. Germline assignment: CDR1 LNHNV and CDR2 YYDKDF (reference sequence). DNA of the CDR3: TGTGCCACCAGCACCCGAAGGAGGGTCATGAACACTGAAGCTTTCTTT. Translated, it gives CATSTRRRVMNTEAFF.

The chain uses TRBV6-6 and TRBJ2-1; 7 bases are shared with TRBD2. V gave up 10 bases and J gave up 8 bases; unmatched junction bases: 8. The CDR3 has 12 residues. Germline CDR1 MNHNY, CDR2 SVGAGI (reference sequence). CDR3: CATAAGAHEQFF. The DNA for the CDR3 is TGTGCCACGGCCGCGGGAGCCCATGAGCAGTTCTTC.

V and J are TRBV11-2 and TRBJ2-1, with D unclear. The CDR3 totals 12 residues. Germline V CDR1 and CDR2: SGHAT, FQNNGV. Trimming left V 5 bases short and J 3 bases short, with 5 bases between. CDR3 loop: CASSLFYNEQFF. The CDR3, as DNA: TGTGCCAGCAGCCTTTTCTACAATGAGCAGTTCTTC.

V and J are TRBV7-9 and TRBJ2-5, with D perhaps assigned TRBD1 or TRBD2 (5 bases each). Germline-derived CDR1 and CDR2 are SEHNR and FQNEAQ (reference sequence). V was pared by 5 bases and J by 4 bases, with 20 bases between. The CDR3 is made up of 16 amino acids. CDR3 coding DNA: TGTGCCAGCAGCCGCCGGGACGAAGGGGACGGAGAGACCCAGTACTTC. This sequence encodes CASSRRDEGDGETQYF.

This rearrangement joins TRBV27 to TRBJ1-2; a weak D match, TRBD1 (6 bases). V was cut by 3 bases and J by 2 bases, with 7 bases left in between. Looked up from germline, CDR1 is MNHEY and CDR2 is SMNVEV (reference sequence). This CDR3 comprises 13 residues. Here the CDR3 reads CASSLQGNYGYTF. As DNA, the CDR3 is TGTGCCAGCAGTTTGCAGGGGAACTATGGCTACACCTTC.

This sequence joins TRBV14 and TRBJ1-1, with TRBD1 matching over 8 bases. With V trimmed by 3 bases and J by 7 bases, 10 bases remained unmatched. This CDR3 region has 15 residues. From germline, CDR1 is SGHDN and CDR2 FVKESK. The CDR3 sequence is CASSQDRVGVGEAFF. CDR3 nucleotides: TGTGCCAGCAGCCAGGACAGGGTAGGGGTTGGTGAAGCTTTCTTT.